A selection of T cell receptor beta chains follows, all from one sample in a study of blood T cell repertoires in COVID-19. Some clones are missing from TCRdb's copy, which holds only in-frame ones; the method was immunoSEQ multiplex PCR. Of 88,000 or so clones detected, around 83% appear once; the ten largest clones hold 9%. Sequenced material: peripheral blood. The origin of the receptors is a human donor in a cohort sampled during active COVID-19. Each CDR3 is given with its conserved first and last residue. The D gene is left open where the match is weak.

j_gene | d_gene | v_gene | CDR3aa | CDR3nt
TRBJ1-4 | TRBD1 | TRBV5-4 | CASSQQGAREKLFF | TGTGCCAGCAGCCAACAGGGGGCGCGGGAAAAACTGTTTTTT
TRBJ2-1 | TRBD2 | TRBV7-3 | CASSLNRDYYNEQFF | TGTGCCAGCAGCTTAAACCGGGACTACTACAATGAGCAGTTCTTC
TRBJ1-2 | - | TRBV28 | CASSFDVVTVYSYGYTF | TGTGCCAGCAGTTTCGACGTCGTGACAGTGTATAGCTATGGCTACACCTTC
TRBJ2-1 | TRBD2 | TRBV5-1 | CASSPGLAGGPNEQFF | TGCGCCAGCAGCCCTGGACTAGCGGGAGGGCCGAATGAGCAGTTCTTC
TRBJ2-3 | - | TRBV28 | CASSPNADTQYF | TGTGCCAGCAGTCCTAACGCAGATACGCAGTATTTT
TRBJ2-7 | TRBD1 | TRBV6-5 | CASRKDQGASYEQYF | TGTGCCAGCAGGAAAGACCAGGGGGCGAGTTACGAGCAGTACTTC
TRBJ1-2 | - | TRBV5-1 | CASSLGTGSYGYTF | TGCGCCAGCAGCTTGGGAACAGGGTCCTATGGCTACACCTTC
TRBJ1-5 | - | TRBV11-3 | CASSIYTGQPQHF | TGTGCCAGCAGCATCTATACCGGTCAGCCCCAGCATTTT
TRBJ2-1 | - | TRBV10-3 | CAISIPGNEQFF | TGTGCCATCAGCATCCCCGGCAATGAGCAGTTCTTC
TRBJ1-1 | - | TRBV5-4 | CASSWGGMNTEAFF | TGTGCCAGCTCCTGGGGAGGGATGAACACTGAAGCTTTCTTT
TRBJ2-2 | TRBD2 | TRBV7-9 | CASSSTGTSGPFNTGELFF | TGTGCCAGCAGCTCGACCGGGACTAGCGGGCCCTTTAACACCGGGGAGCTGTTTTTT